One sample yielded the 17 T cell receptor beta chains listed below, sequenced in a study of regulatory T cells in long-lasting Graves disease. CDR3 regions were amplified by Arm-PCR using iRepertoire HTBI primers to build TCR beta libraries. TCRdb itself ran the multiplex PCR reads through MiXCR, one entry per CDR3 protein. Among approximately 400,000 distinct CDR3 sequences, around 21% were seen once, and the ten largest hold more than 20%. Time point described: persistent/refractory GD, antithyroid drugs over 5 years with positive TRAb. Making the TCR library involved RNA that had been extracted from PBMCs. The sequenced sample was peripheral blood mononuclear cells (PBMCs), obtained when the disease was refractory, from a patient treated with antithyroid drugs. Receptors were obtained from a female donor with Graves disease.

As regards this clonotype: This clone may be a read error of a much larger clone one base away. This sequence joins TRBV20-1 and TRBJ2-7, with 10 bases lining up with TRBD2. Looked up from germline, CDR1 is DFQATT and CDR2 is SNEGSKA (reference sequence). CDR3 length equals 14 residues. CDR3 bases: TGCAGTGCTAGTGGACTAGCGGAACCCTACGGGCAGTACTTC. Protein product: CSASGLAEPYGQYF.

J is TRBJ2-1 and V is TRBV15, with D perhaps TRBD2 (6 bases). V lost 2 bases, J lost 3 bases, and 8 bases lay in between. CDR3 length equals 14 residues. CDR1 is LNHNV, CDR2 YYDKDF, per germline (reference sequence). CDR3 loop: CATSRRGNYNEQFF. CDR3 nucleotide sequence: TGTGCCACCAGCAGACGGGGGAACTACAATGAGCAGTTCTTC.

Ten or more counts support this clonotype. The chain recombines TRBV7-2 with TRBJ2-7; 7 bases are a match to TRBD1. The CDR3 runs 14 residues. V lost 4 bases, J lost 2 bases, and 5 bases stayed unmatched. Germline V CDR1 and CDR2: SGHTA, FQGNSA. In DNA, the CDR3 is TGTGCCAGCAGCTCGACAGGGAAGACCTACGAGCAGTACTTC. Translating it yields CASSSTGKTYEQYF.

The chain combines TRBV9 with TRBJ1-3; maybe TRBD1 (6 bases). CDR1 and CDR2 (germline): SGDLS, YYNGEE. Trimming removed 3 bases from V and 7 bases from J, with 17 bases in between. This CDR3 has 15 residues. CDR3 residues: CASSATHQGSNTIYF. The CDR3, as DNA: TGTGCCAGCAGCGCGACACATCAGGGGAGTAACACCATATATTTT. The full variable domain, completed using reference TRBV9 and TRBJ1-3, is DSGVTQTPKHLITATGQRVTLRCSPRSGDLSVYWYQQSLDQGLQFLIQYYNGEERAKGNILERFSAQQFPDLHSELNLSSLELGDSALYFCASSATHQGSNTIYFGEGSWLTVV.

This clonotype was seen a few times. A much larger clone lies a single base off, so this may be a read error. The gene calls are TRBV15 and TRBJ1-1; D ambiguous. The CDR3 totals 16 residues. Per germline, CDR1 LNHNV and CDR2 YYDKDF (reference sequence). V lost 0 bases, J lost 2 bases, and 13 bases lay in between. Written as DNA, the CDR3 is TGTGCCACCAGCAGAGATGCCCCAGCGGTAAACACTGAAGCTTTCTTT. Its protein product is CATSRDAPAVNTEAFF.

This clonotype was seen repeatedly, ten times or more. This sequence joins TRBV6-1 and TRBJ2-5; D unresolved. The CDR3 runs to 12 residues. Trimming took off 6 bases at V and 5 bases at J, with 10 bases between the two ends. The V gene's germline CDR1 is MNHNS and CDR2 SASEGT. The CDR3 DNA reads as TGTGCCAGCAGCCCCCGGCGGGAGACCCAGTACTTC. Its translation is CASSPRRETQYF.

This chain joins TRBV30 and TRBJ2-6; 8 positions agree with TRBD1. Trimming cost V 3 bases and J 4 bases; bases outside gene matches: 8. Germline assignment: CDR1 GTSNPN and CDR2 SVGIG (reference sequence). The CDR3 runs to 16 residues. The CDR3 nucleotides read TGTGCCTGGAGAAGCCAGGGGGCGTGGGGGGCCAACGTCCTGACTTTC. Translated, it gives CAWRSQGAWGANVLTF.

Comments on this clonotype: In this CDR3 the conserved last residue, phenylalanine or tryptophan, is missing, so a read error is likely. The chain couples TRBV20-1 to TRBJ1-1; D unresolved. V was clipped by 3 bases and J by 4 bases, with 12 bases between them. The CDR3 spans 13 residues. The germline V gene has CDR1 DFQATT and CDR2 SNEGSKA (reference sequence). In DNA, the CDR3 is TGCAGTGCTAGCCTGACGATCGGCACTGAAGCTTTCCTT. Protein: CSASLTIGTEAFL.

Ten or more counts support this clonotype. The chain couples TRBV6-2 or TRBV6-3 to TRBJ1-2; 9 bases are shared with TRBD1. Per germline, CDR1 MNHEY and CDR2 SVGEGT. The CDR3 extends over 13 amino acids. The V gene end was trimmed by 6 bases and the J gene end by 8 bases; junction bases not matched to a gene: 7. In DNA form, the CDR3 reads TGTGCCAGCAGCCGGGGACAGGGTTGGGGCTACACCTTC. Its translation: CASSRGQGWGYTF.

V usage is TRBV20-1 and J usage is TRBJ1-1; D not resolved. Germline values: CDR1 DFQATT, CDR2 SNEGSKA (reference sequence). V gave up 1 base and J gave up 5 bases, with 8 bases separating them. This CDR3 comprises 12 residues. CDR3 DNA: TGCAGTGCTAGAGTCTTAGGGACTGAAGCTTTCTTT. Protein sequence: CSARVLGTEAFF.

The chain has TRBV25-1 and TRBJ2-7; TRBD2 is a possible D gene (6 bases). Germline V gives CDR1 MGHDK, CDR2 SYGVNS. CDR3 size: 17 residues. Trimming removed 3 bases from V and 1 base from J, with 19 bases in between. CDR3 sequence (DNA): TGTGCCAGCAGTGACCCAACCGGAGGGCCGACGTCCTACGAGCAGTACTTC. It encodes CASSDPTGGPTSYEQYF.

This clonotype was seen only once. CDR3 sequence reads: CATSKGQVDQPQHF. The CDR3 bases are TGTGCCACCAGCAAGGGACAGGTTGATCAGCCCCAGCATTTT. The genes are TRBV15 and TRBJ1-5; 8 nucleotides agree with TRBD1. The CDR3 spans 14 residues. The V segment lost 4 bases and the J segment 5 bases; nucleotides outside the gene matches: 4. Germline loops: CDR1 LNHNV, CDR2 YYDKDF (reference sequence).

There are a few counts of this clonotype. The CDR3 DNA reads TGCAGTGCTAGAGTTGCTTCTGTGACAGGGCGTACCTCCTACGAGCAGTACTTC. Protein: CSARVASVTGRTSYEQYF. The rearrangement uses TRBV20-1 and TRBJ2-7; 7 bases map to TRBD1. Germline values: CDR1 DFQATT, CDR2 SNEGSKA (reference sequence). The junction had 15 bases not matched to a gene; V was cut back by 1 base and J by 0 bases. There are 18 residues in the CDR3.

This clonotype has at least ten counts. This CDR3 is CASSLHRVVGEQYF. The DNA of the CDR3 is TGTGCCAGCAGCTTACACAGAGTCGTGGGGGAGCAGTACTTC. The chain couples TRBV7-2 to TRBJ2-7; D uncertain. The V end was cut by 2 bases, the J end by 7 bases, with 15 bases between. The CDR3 contains 14 residues. The germline V gene encodes CDR1 SGHTA and CDR2 FQGNSA.

There are a few counts of this clonotype. J is TRBJ1-4 and V is TRBV27, with a weak D call TRBD1 (5 bases). Trimming left V 6 bases short and J 0 bases short, with 11 bases between. The CDR3 length is 15 residues. The germline CDR1 and CDR2 sequences are MNHEY and SMNVEV (reference sequence). Here the CDR3 DNA reads TGTGCCAGCAGCCAGGGCTATGCAACTAATGAAAAACTGTTTTTT. This translates into CASSQGYATNEKLFF.

The chain combines TRBV2 with TRBJ2-2, with 11 nucleotides matching TRBD2. Unmatched junction bases numbered 6, after V lost 6 bases and J lost 6 bases. Germline V CDR1 and CDR2: SNHLY, FYNNEI. CDR3 size: 15 residues. CDR3 sequence reads: CASRATSGTAGELFF. Written as DNA, the CDR3 is TGTGCCAGCAGGGCGACTAGCGGGACGGCCGGGGAGCTGTTTTTT.

This clonotype was recorded a few times. This chain links TRBV30 with TRBJ2-1; 7 bases map to TRBD2. The CDR3 consists of 13 residues. The J segment lost 5 bases and the V segment lost 2 bases, leaving 3 bases of the junction unmatched. Germline V gene sequence: CDR1 GTSNPN, CDR2 SVGIG (reference sequence). The CDR3 DNA follows: TGTGCCTGGAGTCCAGGACTAGACAATGAGCAGTTCTTC. As protein: CAWSPGLDNEQFF. The full variable domain, completed using reference TRBV30 and TRBJ2-1, is SQTIHQWPATLVQPVGSPLSLECTVEGTSNPNLYWYRQAAGRGLQLLFYSVGIGQISSEVPQNLSASRPQDRQFILSSKKLLLSDSGFYLCAWSPGLDNEQFFGPGTRLTVL.